The sequence of this T cell receptor beta chain was determined in a study of T-cell reconstitution after alpha-beta-depleted transplantation in children. This clonotype was counted a few times. Antigen: not known. Whole-study findings and limits: Elevated TCRbeta diversity at day 60 was traced, in some patients, to surviving recipient T cells and thymic progenitors. One year after transplant, T-cell counts and diversity came mostly from newly produced T cells. Reports say that about two months after transplant, the alpha-beta T cells came out of several hundred graft clones that had expanded.

The CDR3 runs 15 residues. V was trimmed by 1 base and J by 5 bases, leaving 14 bases between them. The V gene's germline CDR1 is SGHTA and CDR2 FQGNSA. Unique molecular identifiers were used in preparing the TCRbeta library. TCRdb recomputed calls from the PCR reads with MiXCR, one row per CDR3 protein. This sample has more than 200,000 distinct CDR3 sequences, with more than 20% found just once. The receptor was derived from a girl aged 2 to 10 with Fanconi anemia, due to receive a stem cell transplant. V and J are TRBV7-2 and TRBJ2-5; D possibly corresponds to TRBD2 (7 bases). This specimen was PBMCs, taken before TCRalphabeta/CD19-depleted stem cell transplant. The CDR3 region has the DNA TGTGCCAGCAGCTTAGAGCCGGGGGGCAGTGAGACCCAGTACTTC. Amino acid sequence: CASSLEPGGSETQYF.